This T cell receptor beta chain was documented in a study of shared clonotypes between healthy human individuals. In the study overall: Used for every donor were three CD4 naive, three CD4 memory, two CD8 naive and one CD8 memory plate.

For this clone: Its antigen is currently unknown.

Here immunoSEQ multiplex PCR was the method, and the copy in TCRdb shows in-frame clones only, minus some. The data contain hundreds of thousands of clones, around 90% of them singletons. The CDR3 is made up of 16 amino acids. The V gene's germline CDR1 is MGHDK and CDR2 SYGVNS. V lost 2 bases and J lost 7, with 21 bases in between. Broader study findings: Clonotype sharing among the donors was expected to vary with sequencing depth.

It was CD45RO-negative cells, positively selected for CCR7, that made up naive CD8 cells, with terminally differentiated effector memory CD45RA+ cells excluded. All participating donors were Caucasian adults from Nashville, Tennessee. The rearrangement uses TRBV25-1 and TRBJ2-7; D ambiguous. This receptor was taken from a young man in good health. Sequencing was done on a sample of naive CD8+ T cells sorted from blood. CDR3 sequence reads: CASSEGVSLMLKEQYF. The CDR3 DNA is TGTGCCAGCAGTGAAGGTGTGTCTCTTATGCTAAAGGAGCAGTACTTC.